These 3 T cell receptor beta chains came from one sample sequenced in a study of CD8+ T cells in alopecia areata. Extracted RNA was reverse transcribed into cDNA, the sequencing template. Profiled with immunoSEQ multiplex PCR; TCRdb holds only in-frame clones, not every one. The sample carries about 140,000 clones, approximately 60% recorded once. The sequencing sample was made of CD4+ T cells sorted from blood. These receptors were taken from a human donor in good health.

This chain connects TRBV28 to TRBJ2-5, with D possibly matching TRBD2 (5 bases). Looked up from germline, CDR1 is MDHEN and CDR2 is SYDVKM. This CDR3 contains 14 residues. The V end lost 8 bases, the J end lost 0 bases, and 13 bases lay between the germline ends. This chain's CDR3 is CASRGTGYQETQYF. Written as DNA, the CDR3 is TGTGCCAGCCGAGGCACGGGGTACCAAGAGACCCAGTACTTC.

This chain joins TRBV29-1 and TRBJ2-3; the match to TRBD1 covers 9 bases. The CDR3 extends over 14 amino acids. Trimming took 6 bases from V and 5 from J; bases not matched to a gene: 9. Germline CDR1 is SQVTM and CDR2 is ANQGSEA. CDR3 in amino acids: CSVAGQGFGDTQYF. The CDR3 DNA reads as TGCAGCGTCGCAGGACAGGGGTTCGGAGATACGCAGTATTTT.

This clone was detected only a few times. This chain joins TRBV7-3 and TRBJ2-3; D possibly corresponds to TRBD2 (5 bases). Trimming removed 5 bases at V and 4 bases at J, with 19 bases between. The CDR3 is 16 amino acids. The germline gives CDR1 SGHTA, CDR2 FQGTGA. CDR3 sequence (DNA): TGTGCCAGCAGCCTCTCAGCAGGAGGTCGCGCAGATACGCAGTATTTT. Translated, it gives CASSLSAGGRADTQYF. The full variable domain, rest sourced from reference TRBV7-3 and TRBJ2-3, is GAGVSQTPSNKVTEKGKYVELRCDPISGHTALYWYRQSLGQGPEFLIYFQGTGAADDSGLPNDRFFAVRPEGSVSTLKIQRTERGDSAVYLCASSLSAGGRADTQYFGPGTRLTVL.